This record looks at one T cell receptor beta chain sequence and its context. CDR3 length: 16 residues. CDR1 is LNHDA, CDR2 SQIVND, per germline (reference sequence). V lost 4 bases and J 0 bases, leaving 13 bases between the germline ends. This sample was taken from a study of T cells in localized non-small cell lung cancer. The assay was immunoSEQ multiplex PCR, and TCRdb's table has in-frame clones only and misses some. The sample includes 2,000 or so clones, 26% seen only once; the top ten take around 15%. Sequencing was performed on normal lung tissue next to the tumor, taken before any cancer treatment. The TCR sequence derives from a female donor over 55 with stage I lung adenocarcinoma. This sequence joins TRBV19 and TRBJ1-3; maybe TRBD1 (5 bases). As DNA, the CDR3 is TGTGCCAGTAGTACGCCGGGACGGCTCTCTGGAAACACCATATATTTT. Translated: CASSTPGRLSGNTIYF.